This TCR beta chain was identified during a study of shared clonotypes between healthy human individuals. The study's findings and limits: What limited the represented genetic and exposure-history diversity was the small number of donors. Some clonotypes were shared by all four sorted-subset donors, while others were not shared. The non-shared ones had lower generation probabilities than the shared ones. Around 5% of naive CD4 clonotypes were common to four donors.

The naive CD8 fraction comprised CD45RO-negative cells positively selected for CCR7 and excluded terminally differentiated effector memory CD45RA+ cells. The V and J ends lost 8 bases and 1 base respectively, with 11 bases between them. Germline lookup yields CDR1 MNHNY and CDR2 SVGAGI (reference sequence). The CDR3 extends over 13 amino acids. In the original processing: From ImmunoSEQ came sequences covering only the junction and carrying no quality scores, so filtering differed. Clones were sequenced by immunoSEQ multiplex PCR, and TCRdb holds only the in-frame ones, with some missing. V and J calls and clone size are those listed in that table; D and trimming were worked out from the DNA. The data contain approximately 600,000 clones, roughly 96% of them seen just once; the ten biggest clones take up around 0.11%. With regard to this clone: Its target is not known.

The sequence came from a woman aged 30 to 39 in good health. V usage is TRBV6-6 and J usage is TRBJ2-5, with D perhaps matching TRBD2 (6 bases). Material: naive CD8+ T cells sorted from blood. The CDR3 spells CASLLGGQETQYF. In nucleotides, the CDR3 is TGTGCCAGCCTACTGGGGGGCCAAGAGACCCAGTACTTC.